The rows below give T cell receptor beta chains drawn from one sample of a study of T cell changes during pregnancy in multiple sclerosis. The repertoire was sequenced with immunoSEQ multiplex PCR; TCRdb's copy has only in-frame clones and lacks some. The sample lists about 59,000 clones; roughly 95% were seen once. The specimen comprised CD4+ T cells from peripheral blood mononuclear cells, sampled before pregnancy. These receptors all stem from a female donor with multiple sclerosis, enrolled in a pregnancy study. Both conserved end residues are part of each CDR3. The D gene is left open where the match is weak. Size tells how often a clone was seen (once, few, many) or the class of an expanded clone, and some rows leave it out.

len | j_gene | abundance | d_gene | v_gene | CDR3aa | CDR3nt
17 | TRBJ2-6 | NA | TRBD1 | TRBV12-5 | CASGLVPQGTGANVLTF | TGTGCTAGTGGTCTCGTCCCACAGGGGACTGGGGCCAACGTCCTGACTTTC
16 | TRBJ2-3 | NA | TRBD2 | TRBV5-1 | CASSLPGLAGVDTQYF | TGCGCCAGCAGCTTGCCGGGACTAGCGGGAGTTGATACGCAGTATTTT
15 | TRBJ1-2 | once | TRBD1 | TRBV19 | CASSPRDSVRYGYTF | TGTGCCAGTAGTCCCCGGGACAGCGTCCGCTATGGCTACACCTTC
20 | TRBJ2-2 | NA | NA | TRBV18 | CASSPPPTIQREGGTGELFF | TGTGCCAGCTCACCCCCCCCGACTATCCAGCGCGAAGGAGGCACCGGGGAGCTGTTTTTT
16 | TRBJ2-2 | NA | TRBD1 | TRBV15 | CATSRAGTGVNGELFF | TGTGCCACCAGCAGAGCCGGGACAGGGGTCAACGGGGAGCTGTTTTTT
14 | TRBJ2-7 | NA | TRBD1 | TRBV11-2 | CASSLARGLYEQYF | TGTGCCAGCAGCTTAGCCAGGGGGCTCTACGAGCAGTACTTC
18 | TRBJ1-3 | NA | NA | TRBV19 | CASSIIREFGGAGNTIYF | TGTGCCAGTAGTATAATTAGGGAATTTGGGGGCGCTGGAAACACCATATATTTT
15 | TRBJ2-7 | NA | TRBD2 | TRBV11-2 | CASSLTSGVSYEQYF | TGTGCCAGCAGCTTGACTAGCGGAGTCTCCTACGAGCAGTACTTC
13 | TRBJ2-1 | NA | TRBD1 | TRBV7-7 | CASSLGQGVEQFF | TGTGCTAGCAGCTTAGGACAGGGGGTTGAGCAGTTCTTC
14 | TRBJ1-2 | NA | NA | TRBV5-8 | CASSLLAANYGYTF | TGTGCCAGCAGCTTGCTGGCTGCTAACTATGGCTACACCTTC
14 | TRBJ1-5 | NA | TRBD1 | TRBV7-9 | CASSLGQGMKPQHF | TGTGCCAGCAGCCTGGGACAGGGCATGAAGCCCCAGCATTTT
15 | TRBJ1-5 | NA | NA | TRBV12-2 | CASRLLQVSNQPQHF | TGTGCAAGTCGCTTGCTACAGGTGAGCAATCAGCCCCAGCATTTT
18 | TRBJ2-7 | NA | TRBD1 | TRBV7-2 | CASSFTLPGQGGTYEQYF | TGTGCCAGCAGCTTTACCTTACCGGGACAGGGGGGGACCTACGAGCAGTACTTC
15 | TRBJ2-7 | NA | TRBD2 | TRBV6-4 | CASLTRASGRNEQYF | TGTGCCAGCTTAACTAGGGCTAGCGGGAGGAACGAGCAGTACTTC
16 | TRBJ2-1 | once | TRBD2 | TRBV7-3 | CASSSPGTSGYNEQFF | TGTGCCAGCAGCTCACCCGGGACTAGCGGTTACAATGAGCAGTTCTTC
13 | TRBJ2-3 | NA | TRBD2 | TRBV5-4 | CASSRGGGDTQYF | TGTGCCAGCAGCCGGGGGGGAGGTGATACGCAGTATTTT
19 | TRBJ2-1 | NA | TRBD2 | TRBV7-9 | CASSLPGLAGLTSYNEQFF | TGTGCCAGCAGCTTGCCGGGACTAGCGGGCCTGACCTCCTACAATGAGCAGTTCTTC
14 | TRBJ2-7 | NA | TRBD1 | TRBV29-1 | CSVAGTGGHYEQYF | TGCAGCGTTGCCGGGACAGGGGGTCACTACGAGCAGTACTTC
14 | TRBJ2-7 | NA | NA | TRBV28 | CASSFGVFPYEQYF | TGTGCCAGCAGTTTCGGGGTTTTTCCCTACGAGCAGTACTTC
17 | TRBJ2-3 | NA | TRBD2 | TRBV11-2 | CASTPVWEGGLTDTQYF | TGTGCCAGCACCCCTGTCTGGGAGGGAGGCCTCACAGATACGCAGTATTTT
16 | TRBJ2-7 | NA | TRBD1 | TRBV10-3 | CAISELWDRSSYEQYF | TGTGCCATCAGTGAGTTATGGGACAGAAGCTCCTACGAGCAGTACTTC
16 | TRBJ2-1 | NA | TRBD2 | TRBV11-1 | CASSFPLAGEDNEQFF | TGTGCCAGCAGCTTTCCACTAGCGGGAGAGGACAATGAGCAGTTCTTC